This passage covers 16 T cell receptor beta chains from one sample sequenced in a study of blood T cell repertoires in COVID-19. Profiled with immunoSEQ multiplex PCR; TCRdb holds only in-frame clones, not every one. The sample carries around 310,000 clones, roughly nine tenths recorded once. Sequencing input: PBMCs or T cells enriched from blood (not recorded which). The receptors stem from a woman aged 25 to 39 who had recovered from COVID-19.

CDR3 in amino acids: CASKADYITDTQYF. In DNA form, the CDR3 reads TGTGCCAGCAAAGCGGATTATATCACAGATACGCAGTATTTT. The chain has TRBV7-2 and TRBJ2-3; D might be TRBD2 (5 bases). CDR1 and CDR2 (germline): SGHTA, FQGNSA. Trimming took off 7 bases at V and 2 bases at J, with 13 bases between the two ends. The CDR3 extends over 14 amino acids.

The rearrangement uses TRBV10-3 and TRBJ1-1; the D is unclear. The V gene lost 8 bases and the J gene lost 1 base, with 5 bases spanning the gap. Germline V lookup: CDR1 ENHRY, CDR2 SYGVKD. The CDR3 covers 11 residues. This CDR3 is CAIWANTEAFF. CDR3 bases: TGTGCCATCTGGGCGAACACTGAAGCTTTCTTT.

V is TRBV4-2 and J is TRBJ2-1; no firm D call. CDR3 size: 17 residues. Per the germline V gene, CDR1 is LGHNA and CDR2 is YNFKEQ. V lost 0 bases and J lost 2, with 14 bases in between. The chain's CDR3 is CASSQDYWLEAYNEQFF. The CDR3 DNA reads TGTGCCAGCAGCCAAGATTATTGGCTAGAAGCCTACAATGAGCAGTTCTTC.

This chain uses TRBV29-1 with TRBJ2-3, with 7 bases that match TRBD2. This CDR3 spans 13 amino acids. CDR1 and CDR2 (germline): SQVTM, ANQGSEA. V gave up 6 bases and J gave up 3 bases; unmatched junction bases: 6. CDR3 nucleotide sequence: TGCAGCGTCGGACTAGATCTTACAGATACGCAGTATTTT. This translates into CSVGLDLTDTQYF.

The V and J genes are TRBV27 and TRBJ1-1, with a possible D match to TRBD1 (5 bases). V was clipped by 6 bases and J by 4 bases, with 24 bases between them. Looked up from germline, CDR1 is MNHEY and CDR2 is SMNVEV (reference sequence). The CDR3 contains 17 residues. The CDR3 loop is CASSPGDSTDTGTEAFF. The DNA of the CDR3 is TGTGCCAGCAGCCCGGGGGACTCCACAGACACCGGCACTGAAGCTTTCTTT.

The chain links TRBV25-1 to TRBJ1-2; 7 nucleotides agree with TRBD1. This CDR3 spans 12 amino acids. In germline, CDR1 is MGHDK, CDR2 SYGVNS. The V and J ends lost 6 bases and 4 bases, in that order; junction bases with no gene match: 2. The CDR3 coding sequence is TGTGCCAGCAGGAGGGACAGCTATGGCTACACCTTC. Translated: CASRRDSYGYTF.

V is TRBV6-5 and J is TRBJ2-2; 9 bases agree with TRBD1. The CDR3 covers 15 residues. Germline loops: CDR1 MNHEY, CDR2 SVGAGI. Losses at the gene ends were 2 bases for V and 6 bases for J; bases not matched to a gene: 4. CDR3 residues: CASSYRDRVSGELFF. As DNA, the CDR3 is TGTGCCAGCAGTTACAGGGACAGGGTCTCCGGGGAGCTGTTTTTT.

The CDR3 region has the DNA TGTGCCAGTAGCCGGACTGGGAATTCCTACGAGCAGTACTTC. Translation: CASSRTGNSYEQYF. The chain recombines TRBV19 with TRBJ2-7; perhaps TRBD2 as D (5 bases). The germline V gene encodes CDR1 LNHDA and CDR2 SQIVND (reference sequence). CDR3 length: 14 residues. Trimming stripped 6 bases from V and 1 base from J, with 13 bases between.

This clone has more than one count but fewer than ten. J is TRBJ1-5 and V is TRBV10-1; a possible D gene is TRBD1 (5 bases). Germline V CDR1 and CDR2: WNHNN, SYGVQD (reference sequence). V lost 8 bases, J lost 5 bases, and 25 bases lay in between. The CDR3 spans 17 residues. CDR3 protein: CASWGTQGFKIYQPQHF. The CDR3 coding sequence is TGCGCCAGCTGGGGGACTCAGGGTTTTAAAATTTATCAGCCCCAGCATTTT.

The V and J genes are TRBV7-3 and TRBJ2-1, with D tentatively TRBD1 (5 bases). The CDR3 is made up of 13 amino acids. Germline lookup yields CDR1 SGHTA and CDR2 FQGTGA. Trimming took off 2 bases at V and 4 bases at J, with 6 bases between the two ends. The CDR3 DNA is TGTGCCAGCAGCTTAGACAGTTACAATGAGCAGTTCTTC. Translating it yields CASSLDSYNEQFF.

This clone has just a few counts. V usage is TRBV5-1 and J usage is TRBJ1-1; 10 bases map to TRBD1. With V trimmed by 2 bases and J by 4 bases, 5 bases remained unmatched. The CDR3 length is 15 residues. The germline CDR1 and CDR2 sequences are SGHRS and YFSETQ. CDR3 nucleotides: TGCGCCAGCAGCTTCGGCAGGGACAGGGGCACTGAAGCTTTCTTT. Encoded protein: CASSFGRDRGTEAFF.

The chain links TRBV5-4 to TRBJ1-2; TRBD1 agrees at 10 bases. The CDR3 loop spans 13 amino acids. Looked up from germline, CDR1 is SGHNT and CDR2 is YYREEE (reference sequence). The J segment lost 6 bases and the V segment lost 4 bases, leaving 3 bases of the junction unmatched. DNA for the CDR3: TGTGCCAGCAGCCACGACAGGGGGCATGGCTACACCTTC. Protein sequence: CASSHDRGHGYTF.

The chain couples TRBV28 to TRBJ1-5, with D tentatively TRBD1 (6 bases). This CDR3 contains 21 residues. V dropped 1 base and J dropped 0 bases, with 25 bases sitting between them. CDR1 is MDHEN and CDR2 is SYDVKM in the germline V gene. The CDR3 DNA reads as TGTGCCAGCAGTTTATATGCCCACCTGGTGGGGGCTACATATAGCAATCAGCCCCAGCATTTT. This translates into CASSLYAHLVGATYSNQPQHF.

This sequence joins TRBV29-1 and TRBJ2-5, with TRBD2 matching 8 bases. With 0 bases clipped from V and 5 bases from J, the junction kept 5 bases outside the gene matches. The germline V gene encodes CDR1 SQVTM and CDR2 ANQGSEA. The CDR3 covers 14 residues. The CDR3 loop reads CSVEDYGRGETQYF. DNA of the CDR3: TGCAGCGTTGAAGATTACGGGAGGGGGGAGACCCAGTACTTC.

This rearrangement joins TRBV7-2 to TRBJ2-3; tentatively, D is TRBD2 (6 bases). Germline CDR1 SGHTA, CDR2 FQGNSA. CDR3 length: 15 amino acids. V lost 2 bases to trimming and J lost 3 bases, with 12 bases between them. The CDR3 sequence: CASSLWRASTDTQYF. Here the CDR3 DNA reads TGTGCCAGCAGCTTATGGAGGGCCTCGACAGATACGCAGTATTTT.

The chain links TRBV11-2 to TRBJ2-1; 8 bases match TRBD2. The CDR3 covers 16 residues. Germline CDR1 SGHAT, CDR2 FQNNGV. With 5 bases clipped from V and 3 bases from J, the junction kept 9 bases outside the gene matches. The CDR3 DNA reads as TGTGCCAGCAGCCTAGGGGTACTAGCGGACTACAATGAGCAGTTCTTC. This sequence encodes CASSLGVLADYNEQFF.